The T cell receptor beta chain under discussion was sequenced for a study of T cell changes during pregnancy in multiple sclerosis. The repertoire was sequenced with immunoSEQ multiplex PCR; TCRdb's copy has only in-frame clones and lacks some. The sample lists about 120,000 clones; over 85% were seen once. Trimming removed 5 bases at V and 4 bases at J, with 15 bases between. The CDR3 is 15 amino acids. Looked up from germline, CDR1 is MNHNY and CDR2 is SVGAGI (reference sequence). The clonotype was recovered from a female donor with multiple sclerosis, enrolled in a pregnancy study. The starting material was peripheral blood, obtained before pregnancy. The V call is TRBV6-6, the J call TRBJ1-3; weak D call: TRBD1 (5 bases). CDR3 in amino acids: CASSAAGPVGNTIYF. The CDR3 DNA reads TGTGCCAGCAGTGCCGCAGGGCCGGTGGGAAACACCATATATTTT.